This T cell receptor (beta chain) originates from a study of T-cell memory formation after mild COVID-19. Study observations and caveats: Several responding clones turned up in pre-infection memory, indicating that cross-reactive memory may have taken part. Those CD4+ clones that contracted were mainly in CM and EM (CD8+ ones in EMRA). Clones contracting day 15 to 85 were balanced CD4/CD8; later expanders leaned CD4+.

V lost 5 bases, J lost 3 bases, and 10 bases stayed unmatched. Germline V gene lookup returns CDR1 SGHVS and CDR2 FQNEAQ. The CDR3 is 18 amino acids. Amplification by 5'RACE using constant-segment primers produced TCR alpha and TCR beta cDNA libraries that carried sample barcodes and UMIs. TCRdb reprocessed the 5' RACE reads via MiXCR and lists one record per CDR3 protein. The sample contains 170,000 or so distinct CDR3 sequences, about 21% of which appear only once. This clonotype has a handful of counts. Antigen unknown. The sequence was collected from an adult woman who had mild COVID-19 (a few samples of this study predate the infection). Cell type and time point are not known. What was sequenced was PBMCs or a T cell subset sorted from them (not recorded which). The chain couples TRBV7-8 to TRBJ2-1; TRBD2 agrees at 13 bases. The CDR3 DNA follows: TGTGCCAGCAGCCCTTCGACTAGCGGGGGGCCGTTCTACAATGAGCAGTTCTTC. Its protein is CASSPSTSGGPFYNEQFF.